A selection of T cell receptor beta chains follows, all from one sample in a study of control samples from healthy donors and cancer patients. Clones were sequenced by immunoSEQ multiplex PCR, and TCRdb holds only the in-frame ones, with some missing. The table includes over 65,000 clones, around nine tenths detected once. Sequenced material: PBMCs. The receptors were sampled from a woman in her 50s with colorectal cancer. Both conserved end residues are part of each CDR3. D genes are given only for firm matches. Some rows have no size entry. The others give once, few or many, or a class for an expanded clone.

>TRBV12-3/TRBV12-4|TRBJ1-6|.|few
TGTGCCAGCAGGGGAGGCTATAATTCACCCCTCCACTTT
CASRGGYNSPLHF
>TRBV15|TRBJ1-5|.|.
TGTGCCACCAGCAGCGGGAACGCCGAGGGGCCCCAGCATTTT
CATSSGNAEGPQHF
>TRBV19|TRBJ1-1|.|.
TGTGCCAGTACCAAAATGCAGAACACTGAAGCTTTCTTT
CASTKMQNTEAFF
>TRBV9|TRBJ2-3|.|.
TGTGCCAGCAGCGTAGCGGGGGATCCTAGCACAGATACGCAGTATTTT
CASSVAGDPSTDTQYF
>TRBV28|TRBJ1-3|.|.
TGTGCCAGCAAGGAGATTAGGGATGGAAACACCATATATTTT
CASKEIRDGNTIYF
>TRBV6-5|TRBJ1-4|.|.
TGTGCCAGCAGTAACCATGAAAAACTGTTTTTT
CASSNHEKLFF
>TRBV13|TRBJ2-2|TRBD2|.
TGTGCCAGCAGCTCTGGACTAGCGGGGGCTATCGGGGAGCTGTTTTTT
CASSSGLAGAIGELFF
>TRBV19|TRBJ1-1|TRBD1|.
TGTGCCAGTAGTATGGGGGACAGAGCCGAAGGAGCTTTCTTT
CASSMGDRAEGAFF
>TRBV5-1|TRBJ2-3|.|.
TGCGCCAGCAGGGAGGGAGCAGATACGCAGTATTTT
CASREGADTQYF
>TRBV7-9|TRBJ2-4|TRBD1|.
TGTGCCAGCAGCTTGGGACAGGGTAAAATTCAGTACTTC
CASSLGQGKIQYF